The 6 T cell receptor beta chains presented below share a single source sample, sequenced in a study of T cells after posttransplantation cyclophosphamide. Busulfan-fludarabine conditioning, marrow transplant, and cyclophosphamide on days +3 and +4 were administered. Sequencing was performed with immunoSEQ multiplex PCR; in TCRdb, only in-frame clones are kept and a portion is missing. Observed in the sample are about 9,200 clones, none of them singletons. Sequencing used PBMCs, obtained after allogeneic stem cell transplant with posttransplant cyclophosphamide. Receptor source: a female patient aged 40 to 50 who received an allogeneic stem cell transplant from a related donor, was CMV-positive, and had no GVHD. Part of the T cells may come from the graft donor.

In this sample, this clone turned up many times. V gene TRBV27 combines with J gene TRBJ1-2, with D perhaps TRBD1 (6 bases). The germline V gene has CDR1 MNHEY and CDR2 SMNVEV (reference sequence). The CDR3 runs 15 residues. V was trimmed by 6 bases and J by 3 bases, leaving 17 bases between them. CDR3 loop: CASRADSTSHYGYTF. CDR3 nucleotides: TGTGCCAGCAGAGCGGACAGCACAAGTCACTATGGCTACACCTTC.

The genes are TRBV7-3 and TRBJ2-5; TRBD2 matches 8 bases. Germline V gives CDR1 SGHTA, CDR2 FQGTGA. The junction had 7 bases not matched to a gene; V was cut back by 5 bases and J by 2 bases. The CDR3 is 15 amino acids. The CDR3 DNA follows: TGTGCCAGCAGCACGACCGGGACTAGTCAAGAGACCCAGTACTTC. Residues: CASSTTGTSQETQYF.

This clone was observed many times. The rearrangement links TRBV28 to TRBJ1-2; D may be TRBD1 (6 bases). CDR3 size: 14 residues. Germline V gives CDR1 MDHEN, CDR2 SYDVKM. V was clipped by 5 bases and J by 1 base, with 11 bases between them. The CDR3 bases are TGTGCCAGCAGTCCCGGGACATATAACTATGGCTACACCTTC. It yields the protein CASSPGTYNYGYTF.

The J gene is TRBJ2-5, the V gene TRBV11-2; possibly TRBD1 for D (6 bases). The J call may be in error: the DNA end matches TRBJ2-7 better. The germline gives CDR1 SGHAT, CDR2 FQNNGV. The CDR3 is made up of 17 amino acids. The CDR3 nucleotides are TGTGCCAGCAGCTTCTCTCCTGAGGGACAACGGGGCTACGAGCAGTACTTC. Its translation: CASSFSPEGQRGYEQYF.

This sequence joins TRBV9 and TRBJ1-6; TRBD1 agrees at 7 bases. V lost 4 bases to trimming and J lost 16 bases; unmatched junction nucleotides: 14. Per germline, CDR1 SGDLS and CDR2 YYNGEE. CDR3 length: 14 amino acids. This chain's CDR3 is CASSPRGAGNVLHF. CDR3 bases: TGTGCCAGCAGCCCCAGGGGGGCAGGGAACGTACTCCACTTT. The full variable domain, in which reference TRBV9 and TRBJ1-6 provide the parts outside the CDR3, is DSGVTQTPKHLITATGQRVTLRCSPRSGDLSVYWYQQSLDQGLQFLIQYYNGEERAKGNILERFSAQQFPDLHSELNLSSLELGDSALYFCASSPRGAGNVLHFGNGTRLTVT.

This clone was observed at least ten times. The DNA for the CDR3 is TGTGCCAGTAGTTCCCCAGGGCCCAATTCACCCCTCCACTTT. It is translated as CASSSPGPNSPLHF. The chain links TRBV19 to TRBJ1-6; tentatively, D is TRBD1 (5 bases). The V end lost 5 bases, the J end lost 7 bases, and 12 bases lay between the germline ends. This CDR3 is 14 amino acids long. Germline CDR1 LNHDA, CDR2 SQIVND (reference sequence).